Shown below are 8 T cell receptor beta chains from a single sample sequenced in a study of T-cell reconstitution after alpha-beta-depleted transplantation in children. Preparation of the TCRbeta library used unique molecular identifiers. Each CDR3 protein is one row after TCRdb ran MiXCR on the PCR reads. This repertoire shows roughly 490,000 distinct CDR3 sequences, approximately 10% found once; its top ten account for 14%. Specimen: PBMCs, mostly from graft donor cells, collected 180 days after TCRalphabeta/CD19-depleted stem cell transplant. The receptors were sampled from a female patient between 2 and 15 years old who had a stem cell transplant for aplastic anemia, so the T cells may come from the graft donor.

In this sample, this clonotype turned up a few times. The V call is TRBV11-1, the J call TRBJ2-1; TRBD2 matches 7 bases. This CDR3 contains 18 residues. V dropped 0 bases and J dropped 8; count of bases not matched to a gene: 16. The V gene's germline CDR1 is SGHAT and CDR2 FQDESV (reference sequence). CDR3 sequence: CASSLAGGFGTIMDEQFF. CDR3 DNA sequence: TGTGCCAGCAGCTTAGCGGGAGGGTTCGGGACTATCATGGATGAGCAGTTCTTC.

This clonotype was picked up many times. The gene calls are TRBV28 and TRBJ2-7; D is unclear. The length of the CDR3 is 12 residues. Germline V gene data show CDR1 as MDHEN and CDR2 as SYDVKM. With 3 bases removed from V and 6 bases from J, the gap between germline ends came to 9 bases. CDR3 amino acids: CASSFSPAEQYF. The CDR3 DNA is TGTGCCAGCAGTTTTAGCCCCGCCGAGCAGTACTTC.

This clonotype has more than one count but fewer than ten. This chain joins TRBV6-1 and TRBJ2-7; no clear D gene. The V and J ends lost 1 base and 0 bases respectively, with 7 bases between them. Germline-derived CDR1 and CDR2 are MNHNS and SASEGT. This CDR3 is 14 amino acids long. CDR3 loop: CASSEVAVSYEQYF. DNA of the CDR3: TGTGCCAGCAGTGAAGTGGCAGTCTCCTACGAGCAGTACTTC.

This clonotype occurred once. The rearrangement uses TRBV19 and TRBJ1-1; D may be TRBD1 (5 bases). The CDR3 is 16 amino acids. V lost 8 bases and J 0 bases, leaving 19 bases between the germline ends. Germline lookup yields CDR1 LNHDA and CDR2 SQIVND (reference sequence). This CDR3 is CASGARIFSMNTEAFF. DNA of the CDR3: TGTGCCAGTGGGGCGAGGATTTTTTCTATGAACACTGAAGCTTTCTTT.

The table lists this clonotype with a few counts. V is TRBV29-1 and J is TRBJ1-4, with 7 positions matching TRBD1. The junction had 14 bases not matched to a gene; V was cut back by 5 bases and J by 11 bases. This CDR3 contains 14 residues. Germline V gene data show CDR1 as SQVTM and CDR2 as ANQGSEA. The CDR3 nucleotides read TGCAGCGTTTCCACAGGGGCGTCCGGGGGGAAACTGTTTTTT. Protein product: CSVSTGASGGKLFF.

This clonotype was found a few times. The rearrangement uses TRBV18 and TRBJ1-2; D is perhaps TRBD1 (6 bases). Germline assignment: CDR1 KGHSH and CDR2 LQKENI. V was trimmed by 3 bases and J by 4 bases, leaving 15 bases between them. CDR3 length: 15 amino acids. CDR3 bases: TGTGCCAGCTCACCCTACCCCAAGGGGGGCTATGGCTACACCTTC. Its protein product is CASSPYPKGGYGYTF.

The chain combines TRBV2 with TRBJ2-5; no clear D. CDR3 length equals 10 residues. V was shortened by 7 bases and J by 5 bases, with 5 bases between the two germline ends. From germline, CDR1 is SNHLY and CDR2 FYNNEI. Here the CDR3 reads CASNPETQYF. The CDR3, as DNA: TGTGCCAGCAATCCTGAGACCCAGTACTTC.

The CDR3 loop reads CASSPATSPRVEQYF. The CDR3 DNA follows: TGCGCCAGCAGCCCCGCGACTAGCCCGCGGGTCGAGCAGTACTTC. The V and J genes are TRBV4-1 and TRBJ2-7; 7 bases are a match to TRBD2. Unmatched junction bases numbered 12, after V lost 4 bases and J lost 6 bases. Germline lookup yields CDR1 MGHRA and CDR2 YSYEKL. The CDR3 is 15 amino acids.